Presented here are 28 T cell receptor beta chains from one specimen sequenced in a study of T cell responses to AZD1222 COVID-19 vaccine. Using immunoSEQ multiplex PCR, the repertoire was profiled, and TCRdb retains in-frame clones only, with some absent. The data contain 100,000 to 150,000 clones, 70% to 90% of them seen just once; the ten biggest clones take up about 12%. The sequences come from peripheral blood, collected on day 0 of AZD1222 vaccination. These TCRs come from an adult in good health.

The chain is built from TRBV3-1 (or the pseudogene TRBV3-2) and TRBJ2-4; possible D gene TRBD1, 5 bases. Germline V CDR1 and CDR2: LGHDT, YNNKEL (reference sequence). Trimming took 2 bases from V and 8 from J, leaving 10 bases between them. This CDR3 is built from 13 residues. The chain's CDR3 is CASSQLTVDIQYF. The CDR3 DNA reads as TGTGCCAGCAGCCAATTGACAGTTGACATTCAGTACTTC.

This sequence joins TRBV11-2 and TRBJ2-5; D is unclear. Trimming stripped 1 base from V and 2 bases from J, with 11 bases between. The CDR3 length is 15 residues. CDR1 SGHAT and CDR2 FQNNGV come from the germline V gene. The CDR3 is CASSLAWVPQETQYF. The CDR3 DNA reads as TGTGCCAGCAGCTTAGCTTGGGTTCCGCAAGAGACCCAGTACTTC.

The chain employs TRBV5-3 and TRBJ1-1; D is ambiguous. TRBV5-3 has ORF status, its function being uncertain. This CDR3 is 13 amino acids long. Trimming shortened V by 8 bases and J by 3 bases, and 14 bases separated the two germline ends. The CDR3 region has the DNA TGTGCCAGCTCCGTAGGTATACACACTGAAGCTTTCTTT. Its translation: CASSVGIHTEAFF.

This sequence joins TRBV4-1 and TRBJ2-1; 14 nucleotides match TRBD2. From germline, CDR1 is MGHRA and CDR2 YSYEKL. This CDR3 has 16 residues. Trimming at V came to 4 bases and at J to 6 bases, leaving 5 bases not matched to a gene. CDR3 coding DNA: TGCGCCAGCAGCCTCGCGACTAGCGGGAGGGCCAATGAGCAGTTCTTC. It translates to CASSLATSGRANEQFF.

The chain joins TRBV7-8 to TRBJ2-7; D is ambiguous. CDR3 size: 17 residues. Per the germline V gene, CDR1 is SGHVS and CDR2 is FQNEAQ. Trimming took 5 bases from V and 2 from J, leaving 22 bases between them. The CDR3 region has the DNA TGTGCCAGCAGCGCCCGTTTACGACAACCGAACACCTACGAGCAGTACTTC. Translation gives CASSARLRQPNTYEQYF.

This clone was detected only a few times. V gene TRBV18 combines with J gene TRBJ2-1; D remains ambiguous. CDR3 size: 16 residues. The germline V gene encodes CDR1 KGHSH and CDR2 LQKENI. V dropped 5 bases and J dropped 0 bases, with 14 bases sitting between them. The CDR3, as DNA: TGTGCCAGCTCATACCTTAAACAAAGCTCCTACAATGAGCAGTTCTTC. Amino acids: CASSYLKQSSYNEQFF.

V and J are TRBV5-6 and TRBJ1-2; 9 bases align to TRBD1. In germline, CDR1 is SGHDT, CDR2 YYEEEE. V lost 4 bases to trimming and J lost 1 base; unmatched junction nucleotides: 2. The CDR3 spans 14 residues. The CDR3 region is CASSGTGINYGYTF. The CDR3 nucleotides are TGTGCCAGCAGCGGGACAGGGATTAACTATGGCTACACCTTC.

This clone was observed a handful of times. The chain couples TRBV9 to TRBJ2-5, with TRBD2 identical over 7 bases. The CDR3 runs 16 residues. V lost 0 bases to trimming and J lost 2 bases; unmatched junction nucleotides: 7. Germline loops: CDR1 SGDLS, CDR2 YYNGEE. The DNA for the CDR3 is TGTGCCAGCAGCGTAGGCGGGCGGGGGACTCAAGAGACCCAGTACTTC. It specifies CASSVGGRGTQETQYF.

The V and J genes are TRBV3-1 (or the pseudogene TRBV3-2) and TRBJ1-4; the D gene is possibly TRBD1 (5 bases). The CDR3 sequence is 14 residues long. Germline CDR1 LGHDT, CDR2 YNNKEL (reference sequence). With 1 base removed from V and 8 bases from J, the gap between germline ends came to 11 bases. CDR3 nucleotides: TGTGCCAGCAGCCAAGGGGGACGGGGGGAAAAACTGTTTTTT. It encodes CASSQGGRGEKLFF.

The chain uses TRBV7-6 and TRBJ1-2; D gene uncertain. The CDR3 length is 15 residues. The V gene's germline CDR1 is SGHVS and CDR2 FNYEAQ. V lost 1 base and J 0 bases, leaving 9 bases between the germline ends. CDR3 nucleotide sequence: TGTGCCAGCAGCTTAGAACCGGGGACTAACTATGGCTACACCTTC. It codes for CASSLEPGTNYGYTF.

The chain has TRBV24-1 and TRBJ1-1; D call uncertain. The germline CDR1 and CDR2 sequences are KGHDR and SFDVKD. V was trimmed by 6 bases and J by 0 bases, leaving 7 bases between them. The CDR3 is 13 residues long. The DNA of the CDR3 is TGTGCCACCAGTAATCTAGTGAACACTGAAGCTTTCTTT. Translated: CATSNLVNTEAFF.

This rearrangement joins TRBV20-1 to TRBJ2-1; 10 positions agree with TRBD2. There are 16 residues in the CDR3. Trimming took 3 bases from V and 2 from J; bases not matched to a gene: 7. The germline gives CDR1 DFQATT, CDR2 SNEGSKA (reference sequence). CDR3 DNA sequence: TGCAGTGCTAGTGGGGTCCTAGCGGGAGCCTACAATGAGCAGTTCTTC. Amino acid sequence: CSASGVLAGAYNEQFF.

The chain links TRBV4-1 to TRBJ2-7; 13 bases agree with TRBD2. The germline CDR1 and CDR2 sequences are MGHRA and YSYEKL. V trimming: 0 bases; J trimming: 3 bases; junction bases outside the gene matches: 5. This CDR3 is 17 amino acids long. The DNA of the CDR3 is TGCGCCAGCAGCCAAGACGGACTAGCGGGGGTTAGCTACGAGCAGTACTTC. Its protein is CASSQDGLAGVSYEQYF.

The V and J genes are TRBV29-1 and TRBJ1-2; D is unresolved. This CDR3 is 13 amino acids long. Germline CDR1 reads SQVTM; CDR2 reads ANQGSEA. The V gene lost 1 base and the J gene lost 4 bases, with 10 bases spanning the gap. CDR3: CSVEAEGAYGYTF. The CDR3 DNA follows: TGCAGCGTTGAAGCGGAGGGAGCCTATGGCTACACCTTC.

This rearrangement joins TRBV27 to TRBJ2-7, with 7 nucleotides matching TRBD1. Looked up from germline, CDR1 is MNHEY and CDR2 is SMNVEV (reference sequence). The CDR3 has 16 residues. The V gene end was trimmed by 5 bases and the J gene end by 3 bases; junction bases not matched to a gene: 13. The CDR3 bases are TGTGCCAGCAGTCCGACCCCGGACAGGCCGTACTACGAGCAGTACTTC. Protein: CASSPTPDRPYYEQYF.

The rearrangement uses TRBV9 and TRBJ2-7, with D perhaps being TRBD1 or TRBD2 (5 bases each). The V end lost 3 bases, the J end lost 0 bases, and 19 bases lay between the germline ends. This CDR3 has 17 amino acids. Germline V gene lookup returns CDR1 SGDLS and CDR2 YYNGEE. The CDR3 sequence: CASSEGSGTASSYEQYF. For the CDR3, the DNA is TGTGCCAGCAGCGAGGGGTCGGGGACGGCGAGCTCCTACGAGCAGTACTTC.

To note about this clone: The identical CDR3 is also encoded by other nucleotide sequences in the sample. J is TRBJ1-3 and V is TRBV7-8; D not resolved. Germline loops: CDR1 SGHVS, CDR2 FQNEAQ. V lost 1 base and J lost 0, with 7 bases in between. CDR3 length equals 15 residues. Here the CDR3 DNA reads TGTGCCAGCAGCTTAGGCGGGTACTCTGGAAACACCATATATTTT. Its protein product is CASSLGGYSGNTIYF.

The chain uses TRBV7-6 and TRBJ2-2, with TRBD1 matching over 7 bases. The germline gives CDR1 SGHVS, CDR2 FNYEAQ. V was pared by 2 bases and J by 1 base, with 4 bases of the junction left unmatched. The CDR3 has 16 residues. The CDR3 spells CASSLFGTENTGELFF. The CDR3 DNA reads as TGTGCCAGCAGCTTATTCGGGACAGAGAACACCGGGGAGCTGTTTTTT. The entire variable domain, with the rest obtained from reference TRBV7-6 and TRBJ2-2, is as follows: GAGVSQSPRYKVTKRGQDVALRCDPISGHVSLYWYRQALGQGPEFLTYFNYEAQQDKSGLPNDRFSAERPEGSISTLTIQRTEQRDSAMYRCASSLFGTENTGELFFGEGSRLTVL.

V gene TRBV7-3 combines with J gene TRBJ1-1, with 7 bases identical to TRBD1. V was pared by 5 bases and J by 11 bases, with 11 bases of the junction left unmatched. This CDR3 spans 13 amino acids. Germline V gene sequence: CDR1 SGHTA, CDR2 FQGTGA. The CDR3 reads CASSANAGGIAFF. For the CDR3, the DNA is TGTGCCAGCAGCGCGAACGCAGGGGGAATCGCTTTCTTT. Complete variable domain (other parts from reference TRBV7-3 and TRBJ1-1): GAGVSQTPSNKVTEKGKYVELRCDPISGHTALYWYRQSLGQGPEFLIYFQGTGAADDSGLPNDRFFAVRPEGSVSTLKIQRTERGDSAVYLCASSANAGGIAFFGQGTRLTVV.

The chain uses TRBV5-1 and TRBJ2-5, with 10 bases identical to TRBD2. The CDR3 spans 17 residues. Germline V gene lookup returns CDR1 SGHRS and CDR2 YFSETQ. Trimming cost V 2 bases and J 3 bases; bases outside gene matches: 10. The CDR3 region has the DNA TGCGCCAGCAGCTTCTTTGGGTCTAGCGGGGGTGAAGAGACCCAGTACTTC. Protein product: CASSFFGSSGGEETQYF.

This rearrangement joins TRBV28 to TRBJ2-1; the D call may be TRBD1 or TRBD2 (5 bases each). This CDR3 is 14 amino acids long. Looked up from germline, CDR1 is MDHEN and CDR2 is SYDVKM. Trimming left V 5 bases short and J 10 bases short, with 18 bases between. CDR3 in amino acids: CASSDPGPRIEQFF. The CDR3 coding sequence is TGTGCCAGCAGTGATCCGGGACCGAGGATCGAGCAGTTCTTC.

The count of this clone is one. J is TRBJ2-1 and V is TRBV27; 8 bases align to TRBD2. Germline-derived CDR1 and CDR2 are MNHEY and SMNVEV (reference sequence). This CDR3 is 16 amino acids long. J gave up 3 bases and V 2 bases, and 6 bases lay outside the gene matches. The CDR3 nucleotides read TGTGCCAGCAGTTTAGACTTAGCGGGGAGCTACAATGAGCAGTTCTTC. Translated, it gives CASSLDLAGSYNEQFF.

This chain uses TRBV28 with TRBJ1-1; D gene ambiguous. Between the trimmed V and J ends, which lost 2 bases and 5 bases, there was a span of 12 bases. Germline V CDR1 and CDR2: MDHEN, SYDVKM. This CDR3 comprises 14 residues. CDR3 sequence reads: CASSLTEGRTEAFF. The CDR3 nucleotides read TGTGCCAGCAGTTTAACCGAGGGTAGAACTGAAGCTTTCTTT. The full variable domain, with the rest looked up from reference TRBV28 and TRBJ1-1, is DVKVTQSSRYLVKRTGEKVFLECVQDMDHENMFWYRQDPGLGLRLIYFSYDVKMKEKGDIPEGYSVSREKKERFSLILESASTNQTSMYLCASSLTEGRTEAFFGQGTRLTVV.

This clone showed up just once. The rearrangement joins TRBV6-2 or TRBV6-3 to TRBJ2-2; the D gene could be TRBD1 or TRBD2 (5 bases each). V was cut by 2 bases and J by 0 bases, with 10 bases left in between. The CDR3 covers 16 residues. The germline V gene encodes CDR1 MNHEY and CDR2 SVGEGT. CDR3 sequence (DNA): TGTGCCAGCAGTTACCTCGGGGACCCGAACACCGGGGAGCTGTTTTTT. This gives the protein CASSYLGDPNTGELFF.

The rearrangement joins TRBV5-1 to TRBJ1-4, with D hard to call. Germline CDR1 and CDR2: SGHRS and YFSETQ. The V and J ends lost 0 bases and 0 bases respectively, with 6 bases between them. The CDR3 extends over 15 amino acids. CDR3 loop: CASSLGYATNEKLFF. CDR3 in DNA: TGCGCCAGCAGCTTGGGGTACGCAACTAATGAAAAACTGTTTTTT.

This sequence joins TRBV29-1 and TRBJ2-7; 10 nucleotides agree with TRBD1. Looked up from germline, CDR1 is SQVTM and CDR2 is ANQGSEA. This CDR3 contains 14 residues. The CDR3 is CSVVGTGVFGEQYF. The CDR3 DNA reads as TGCAGTGTGGTAGGGACAGGGGTATTTGGCGAGCAGTACTTC.

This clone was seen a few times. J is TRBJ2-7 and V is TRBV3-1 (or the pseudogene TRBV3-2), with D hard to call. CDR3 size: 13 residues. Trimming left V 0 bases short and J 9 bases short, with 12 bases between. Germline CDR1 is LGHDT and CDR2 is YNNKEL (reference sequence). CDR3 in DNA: TGTGCCAGCAGCCAAGATACACGATCGGTGCAGTACTTC. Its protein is CASSQDTRSVQYF.

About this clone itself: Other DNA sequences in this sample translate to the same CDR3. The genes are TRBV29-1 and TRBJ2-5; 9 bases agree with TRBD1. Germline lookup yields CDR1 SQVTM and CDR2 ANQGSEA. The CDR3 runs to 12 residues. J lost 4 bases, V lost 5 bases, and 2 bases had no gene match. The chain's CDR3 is CSVPGQGETQYF. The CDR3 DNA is TGCAGCGTTCCGGGACAGGGAGAGACCCAGTACTTC.